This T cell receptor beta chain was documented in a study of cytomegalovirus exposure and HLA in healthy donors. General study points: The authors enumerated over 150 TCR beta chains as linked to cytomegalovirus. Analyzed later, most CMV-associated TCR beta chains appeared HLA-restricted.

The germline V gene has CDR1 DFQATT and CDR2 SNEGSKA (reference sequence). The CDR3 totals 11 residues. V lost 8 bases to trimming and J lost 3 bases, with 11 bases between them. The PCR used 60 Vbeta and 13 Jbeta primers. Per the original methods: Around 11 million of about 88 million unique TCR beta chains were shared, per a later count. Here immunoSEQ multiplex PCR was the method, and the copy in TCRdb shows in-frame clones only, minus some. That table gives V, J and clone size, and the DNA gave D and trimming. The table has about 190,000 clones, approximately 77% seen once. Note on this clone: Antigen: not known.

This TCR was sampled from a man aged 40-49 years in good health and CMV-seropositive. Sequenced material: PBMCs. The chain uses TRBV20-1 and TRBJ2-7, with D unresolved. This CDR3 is CSSQVFYEQYF. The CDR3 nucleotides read TGCAGTTCTCAGGTATTCTACGAGCAGTACTTC.